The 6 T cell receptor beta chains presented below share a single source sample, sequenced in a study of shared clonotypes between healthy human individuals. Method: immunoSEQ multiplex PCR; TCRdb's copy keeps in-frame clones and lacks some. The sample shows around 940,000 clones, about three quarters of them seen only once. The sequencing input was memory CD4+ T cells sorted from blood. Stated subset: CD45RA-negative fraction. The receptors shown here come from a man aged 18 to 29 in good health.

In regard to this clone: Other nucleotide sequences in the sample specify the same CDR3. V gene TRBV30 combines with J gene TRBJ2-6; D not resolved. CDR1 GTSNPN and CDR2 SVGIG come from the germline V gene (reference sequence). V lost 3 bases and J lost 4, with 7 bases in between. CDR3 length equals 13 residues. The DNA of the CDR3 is TGTGCCTGGAGATTGGGAGGGGCCAACGTCCTGACTTTC. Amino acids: CAWRLGGANVLTF.

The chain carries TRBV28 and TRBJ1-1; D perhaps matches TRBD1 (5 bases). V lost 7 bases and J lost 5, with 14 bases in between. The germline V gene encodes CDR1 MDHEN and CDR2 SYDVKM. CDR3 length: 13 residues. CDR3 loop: CASIVGGKTEAFF. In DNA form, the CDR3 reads TGTGCCAGCATCGTGGGGGGAAAGACTGAAGCTTTCTTT.

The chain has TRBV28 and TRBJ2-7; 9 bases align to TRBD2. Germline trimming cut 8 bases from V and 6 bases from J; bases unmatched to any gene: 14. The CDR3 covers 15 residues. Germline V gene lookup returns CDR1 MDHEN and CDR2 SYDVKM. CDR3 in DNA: TGTGCCAGCCGTAATGCGGGGGGGGCAAATTCCGAGCAGTACTTC. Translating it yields CASRNAGGANSEQYF.

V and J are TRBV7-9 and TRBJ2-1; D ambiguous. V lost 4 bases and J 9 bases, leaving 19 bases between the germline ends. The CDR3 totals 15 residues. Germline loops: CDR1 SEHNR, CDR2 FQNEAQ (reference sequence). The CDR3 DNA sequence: TGTGCCAGCAGCTCGAGTAACACCCTCACAAGTGAGCAGTTCTTC. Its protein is CASSSSNTLTSEQFF.

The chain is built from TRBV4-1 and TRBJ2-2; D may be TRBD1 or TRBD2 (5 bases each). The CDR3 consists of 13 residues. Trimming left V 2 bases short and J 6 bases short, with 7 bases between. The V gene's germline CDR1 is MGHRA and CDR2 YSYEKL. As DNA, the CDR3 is TGCGCCAGCAGCCAATGGGACCCCGGGGAGCTGTTTTTT. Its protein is CASSQWDPGELFF.

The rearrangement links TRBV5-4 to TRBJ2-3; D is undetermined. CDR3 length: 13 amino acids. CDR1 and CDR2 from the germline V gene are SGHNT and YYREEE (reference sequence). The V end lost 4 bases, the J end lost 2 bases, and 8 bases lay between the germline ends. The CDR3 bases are TGTGCCAGCAGCCCCGATCCCACAGATACGCAGTATTTT. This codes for CASSPDPTDTQYF. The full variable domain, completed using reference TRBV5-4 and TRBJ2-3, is ETGVTQSPTHLIKTRGQQVTLRCSSQSGHNTVSWYQQALGQGPQFIFQYYREEENGRGNFPPRFSGLQFPNYSSELNVNALELDDSALYLCASSPDPTDTQYFGPGTRLTVL.